This TCR beta chain originates from a study of T cells in Graves' hyperthyroidism and ophthalmopathy. About the study: Pretreatment peripheral blood was obtained at initial diagnosis. Study-wide results and caveats: Most clonotypes expanded in thyroid above 0.001 were likewise present in blood.

Template material for amplifying TCR beta CDR3 regions consisted of RNA transcripts. Primed by the HTBI set, a first-round RT-PCR was run on the TCR CDR3. TCRdb itself ran the multiplex PCR reads through MiXCR, one entry per CDR3 protein. The table shows roughly 720,000 distinct CDR3 sequences, with approximately 15% occurring only once. Stable Graves' hyperthyroidism denoted no ophthalmopathy progression over 18 months. Uncontrolled infections, other autoimmune diseases, pregnancy or lactation led to exclusion of patients. This clonotype came up many times. The antigen remains unidentified. V lost 2 bases and J lost 5, with 9 bases in between. The germline gives CDR1 LGHNT, CDR2 FRNRAP. The CDR3 is made up of 13 amino acids.

The origin of this receptor is a man aged 50 to 60 with Graves' hyperthyroidism. The rearrangement links TRBV12-5 to TRBJ1-2; D perhaps matches TRBD1 (6 bases). The sequencing sample was made of blood. CDR3 DNA: TGTGCTAGTGGTTTGAGGGGGGAATATGGCTACACCTTC. Amino acid sequence: CASGLRGEYGYTF.